What follows are 8 T cell receptor beta chains derived from one specimen sequenced in a study of OX40 agonist ivuxolimab in advanced cancers. Only in-frame clones appear in the TCRdb table, and some are missing; sequencing was by immunoSEQ multiplex PCR. The data show 77,000 or so clones, roughly 89% seen once. The sample was CD4+ or CD8+ T cells sorted from blood, taken in a trial of the OX40 agonist ivuxolimab. These receptors all come from an adult with an advanced solid tumor such as melanoma, head and neck, liver or kidney cancer.

The chain is built from TRBV28 and TRBJ1-1; D remains ambiguous. CDR3 length equals 16 residues. Germline-derived CDR1 and CDR2 are MDHEN and SYDVKM. With 3 bases removed from V and 2 bases from J, the gap between germline ends came to 16 bases. DNA for the CDR3: TGTGCCAGCAGTTTTAGCATCCGACGGACTAACACTGAAGCTTTCTTT. It specifies CASSFSIRRTNTEAFF.

This clone was recorded only once. The V call is TRBV18, the J call TRBJ2-2; weak D call: TRBD1 (5 bases). V gave up 3 bases and J gave up 0 bases, with 11 bases separating them. From germline, CDR1 is KGHSH and CDR2 LQKENI. The CDR3 sequence is 16 residues long. The CDR3 region is CASSPTTVTNTGELFF. The CDR3 coding sequence is TGTGCCAGCTCACCGACGACAGTTACGAACACCGGGGAGCTGTTTTTT.

The V and J genes are TRBV6-4 and TRBJ1-2; 8 bases are a match to TRBD1. The V gene end was trimmed by 5 bases and the J gene end by 4 bases; junction bases not matched to a gene: 6. The CDR3 spans 14 residues. The germline CDR1 and CDR2 sequences are MRHNA and SNTAGT. The CDR3 nucleotides are TGTGCCAGCAGTCCGGACAGGGCGGCCTATGGCTACACCTTC. Translation: CASSPDRAAYGYTF.

This chain joins TRBV2 and TRBJ2-1; D is unclear. This CDR3 has 13 amino acids. Per germline, CDR1 SNHLY and CDR2 FYNNEI. The V and J ends lost 7 bases and 0 bases respectively, with 7 bases between them. In DNA, the CDR3 is TGTGCCAGCAAGTTGAGCTCCTACAATGAGCAGTTCTTC. Its protein product is CASKLSSYNEQFF.

By share of the sample, this clone is medium-sized (0.01 to 0.1%). The chain recombines TRBV4-1 with TRBJ1-1; no definite D call. From germline, CDR1 is MGHRA and CDR2 YSYEKL. The ends were cut back, 6 bases at V and 0 bases at J, with 17 bases in the middle. The CDR3 has 16 amino acids. The CDR3 loop is CASSPAASAMNTEAFF. The CDR3 DNA reads as TGCGCCAGCAGTCCCGCGGCCAGCGCCATGAACACTGAAGCTTTCTTT.

V is TRBV23-1 and J is TRBJ1-2; D is unresolved. TRBV23-1 has ORF status, its function being uncertain. The V end lost 8 bases, the J end lost 8 bases, and 12 bases lay between the germline ends. This CDR3 has 11 amino acids. CDR3: CASPWPAGYTF. The CDR3 DNA reads as TGCGCCAGCCCCTGGCCAGCGGGCTACACCTTC.

This chain links TRBV27 with TRBJ2-5; unclear D gene. The CDR3 loop spans 15 amino acids. The V gene lost 2 bases and the J gene lost 4 bases, with 14 bases spanning the gap. The germline CDR1 and CDR2 sequences are MNHEY and SMNVEV (reference sequence). CDR3 in DNA: TGTGCCAGCAGTTTAAGCTGGGCAAAGGGAGAGACCCAGTACTTC. This sequence encodes CASSLSWAKGETQYF.

This chain uses TRBV6-5 with TRBJ2-1, with D possibly being TRBD1 or TRBD2 (6 bases each). The CDR3 sequence is 16 residues long. Germline CDR1 MNHEY, CDR2 SVGAGI. The V gene lost 0 bases and the J gene lost 2 bases, with 11 bases spanning the gap. For the CDR3, the DNA is TGTGCCAGCAGTTACTCGTGGGGGGCCGCCTACAATGAGCAGTTCTTC. It encodes CASSYSWGAAYNEQFF.